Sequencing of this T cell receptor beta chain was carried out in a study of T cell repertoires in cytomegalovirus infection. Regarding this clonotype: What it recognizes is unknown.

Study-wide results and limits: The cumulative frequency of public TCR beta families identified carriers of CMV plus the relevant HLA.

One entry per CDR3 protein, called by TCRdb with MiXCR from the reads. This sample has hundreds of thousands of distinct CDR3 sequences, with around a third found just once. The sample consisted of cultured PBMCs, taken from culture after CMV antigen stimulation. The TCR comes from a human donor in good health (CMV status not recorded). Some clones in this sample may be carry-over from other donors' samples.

The CDR3 is CASSRDMSEAFF. In DNA, the CDR3 is TGTGCCAGCAGCCGAGACATGTCTGAAGCTTTCTTT. The gene calls are TRBV3-1 and TRBJ1-1; D not resolved. There are 12 residues in the CDR3. Trimming cost V 4 bases and J 6 bases, with 9 bases left between them. CDR1 is LGHDT, CDR2 YNNKEL, per germline (reference sequence). Full variable domain (rest looked up from reference TRBV3-1 and TRBJ1-1): DTAVSQTPKYLVTQMGNDKSIKCEQNLGHDTMYWYKQDSKKFLKIMFSYNNKELIINETVPNRFSPKSPDKAHLNLHINSLELGDSAVYFCASSRDMSEAFFGQGTRLTVV.